Following are 22 T cell receptor beta chains from one sample sequenced in a study of cytomegalovirus exposure and HLA in healthy donors. The PCR employed 60 Vbeta primers together with 13 Jbeta primers. Libraries were prepared by immunoSEQ multiplex PCR; TCRdb keeps only in-frame clonotypes and omits some of them. The sample has 150,000 to 200,000 clones, roughly two thirds seen once. The specimen sequenced was PBMCs. The receptors were gathered from a young woman in good health and CMV-seropositive.

The rearrangement links TRBV6-5 to TRBJ2-3; the match to TRBD1 covers 7 bases. The trim removed 2 bases at V and 2 bases at J, leaving 4 bases unmatched. The germline V gene encodes CDR1 MNHEY and CDR2 SVGAGI. The CDR3 runs 15 residues. For the CDR3, the DNA is TGTGCCAGCAGTTACGAGGGACAGTACACAGATACGCAGTATTTT. It translates to CASSYEGQYTDTQYF.

The chain recombines TRBV6-5 with TRBJ2-7, with a weak D call TRBD2 (5 bases). V was pared by 6 bases and J by 9 bases, with 15 bases between. The CDR3 is 12 residues long. Germline V lookup: CDR1 MNHEY, CDR2 SVGAGI. CDR3 loop: CASSAPGSGQYF. CDR3 DNA: TGTGCCAGCAGCGCTCCGGGGTCGGGGCAGTACTTC.

The J gene is TRBJ2-7, the V gene TRBV2, with D possibly matching TRBD1 (6 bases). This CDR3 is built from 13 residues. Per germline, CDR1 SNHLY and CDR2 FYNNEI. V was trimmed by 6 bases and J by 2 bases, leaving 11 bases between them. CDR3 in DNA: TGTGCCAGCAGCCGCAGGGGCACCTACGAGCAGTACTTC. This sequence encodes CASSRRGTYEQYF.

The chain employs TRBV2 and TRBJ1-6; maybe TRBD1 (6 bases). V was cut by 6 bases and J by 5 bases, with 11 bases left in between. The CDR3 consists of 14 residues. CDR1 SNHLY and CDR2 FYNNEI come from the germline V gene. The CDR3 nucleotides read TGTGCCAGCAGAAAGGACAGAAATAATTCACCCCTCCACTTT. Translating it yields CASRKDRNNSPLHF.

The genes are TRBV2 and TRBJ2-2; D unclear. Germline CDR1 reads SNHLY; CDR2 reads FYNNEI. The CDR3 loop spans 13 amino acids. Trimming removed 0 bases from V and 6 bases from J, with 5 bases in between. The CDR3 protein is CASSEAFPGELFF. For the CDR3, the DNA is TGTGCCAGCAGTGAAGCCTTTCCCGGGGAGCTGTTTTTT.

V gene TRBV7-9 combines with J gene TRBJ1-1, with 10 bases identical to TRBD1. The germline V gene encodes CDR1 SEHNR and CDR2 FQNEAQ (reference sequence). J was trimmed by 6 bases and V by 1 base; bases with no gene match: 5. The CDR3 consists of 15 residues. In DNA, the CDR3 is TGTGCCAGCAGCTTAGGACAGGGGGCGAGATCTGAAGCTTTCTTT. Protein sequence: CASSLGQGARSEAFF.

The chain uses TRBV6-5 and TRBJ2-3, with D perhaps TRBD2 (5 bases). The length of the CDR3 is 13 residues. V lost 6 bases and J lost 3, with 10 bases in between. Germline values: CDR1 MNHEY, CDR2 SVGAGI. CDR3 DNA sequence: TGTGCCAGCAGATTAACTAGAACAGATACGCAGTATTTT. This codes for CASRLTRTDTQYF.

The V gene is TRBV14, the J gene TRBJ2-6; 7 bases agree with TRBD1. Losses at the gene ends were 4 bases for V and 5 bases for J; bases not matched to a gene: 5. The CDR3 runs to 15 residues. Germline V gene data show CDR1 as SGHDN and CDR2 as FVKESK. DNA for the CDR3: TGTGCCAGCAGCCGACAGGGAATTAGGGCCAACGTCCTGACTTTC. Its translation: CASSRQGIRANVLTF.

Regarding this clone: At one of its ends the junction is not consistent with the germline gene, which may arise from a read error. The chain carries TRBV5-6 and TRBJ2-7; D remains unclear. In germline, CDR1 is SGHDT, CDR2 YYEEEE. The CDR3 length is 9 residues. The CDR3 DNA sequence: TGTGCCAGCAGCTCCCCGAGTAGTTTC. This codes for CASSSPSSF.

V is TRBV5-4 and J is TRBJ2-3; a weak D match, TRBD2 (6 bases). The length of the CDR3 is 17 residues. Looked up from germline, CDR1 is SGHNT and CDR2 is YYREEE (reference sequence). V gave up 1 base and J gave up 2 bases, with 17 bases separating them. CDR3: CASSLSLGGDPTDTQYF. In DNA form, the CDR3 reads TGTGCCAGCAGCTTGTCCCTCGGCGGGGACCCCACAGATACGCAGTATTTT.

V gene TRBV5-6 combines with J gene TRBJ2-3, with 12 bases that match TRBD1. With 4 bases clipped from V and 3 bases from J, the junction kept 12 bases outside the gene matches. The V gene's germline CDR1 is SGHDT and CDR2 YYEEEE. This CDR3 has 18 residues. The CDR3 region has the DNA TGTGCCAGCAGCCCGGGACAGGGGGCTTTCAGTAGTACAGATACGCAGTATTTT. Translating gives CASSPGQGAFSSTDTQYF.

The gene calls are TRBV27 and TRBJ2-2; D is perhaps TRBD1 (6 bases). Germline V gene sequence: CDR1 MNHEY, CDR2 SMNVEV (reference sequence). The CDR3 length is 16 residues. V was cut by 6 bases and J by 1 base, with 15 bases left in between. The CDR3 DNA is TGTGCCAGCAGCCCCCCGGGACACAGGAACACCGGGGAGCTGTTTTTT. Residues: CASSPPGHRNTGELFF.

The rearrangement joins TRBV6-5 to TRBJ1-2; 8 positions match TRBD1. There are 13 residues in the CDR3. Germline CDR1 MNHEY, CDR2 SVGAGI. V lost 8 bases, J lost 4 bases, and 6 bases stayed unmatched. The CDR3 sequence: CASLGQASYGYTF. The CDR3 nucleotides are TGTGCCAGCCTGGGACAGGCCTCCTATGGCTACACCTTC.

V and J are TRBV29-1 and TRBJ2-7; TRBD2 agrees at 7 bases. In germline, CDR1 is SQVTM, CDR2 ANQGSEA. This CDR3 region has 13 residues. After removal of 4 bases from V and 7 bases from J, the junction contained 10 bases not matched to a gene. This chain's CDR3 is CSVVPSGLMEQYF. The CDR3 region has the DNA TGCAGCGTTGTTCCTAGCGGACTCATGGAGCAGTACTTC.

The chain carries TRBV7-3 and TRBJ2-1; D might be TRBD2 (5 bases). Trimming removed 3 bases at V and 7 bases at J, with 13 bases between. In germline, CDR1 is SGHTA, CDR2 FQGTGA. The CDR3 runs to 14 residues. Here the CDR3 reads CASSFARTSNEQFF. The CDR3 coding sequence is TGTGCCAGCAGCTTTGCCAGGACTTCAAATGAGCAGTTCTTC.

This clone occurred a few times. The chain couples TRBV7-9 to TRBJ2-2; 10 nucleotides align to TRBD1. Per germline, CDR1 SEHNR and CDR2 FQNEAQ (reference sequence). The length of the CDR3 is 16 residues. With V trimmed by 4 bases and J by 5 bases, 7 bases remained unmatched. Here the CDR3 reads CASSSDRGQGTGELFF. CDR3 coding DNA: TGTGCCAGCAGCTCAGACAGGGGGCAAGGTACCGGGGAGCTGTTTTTT.

The chain recombines TRBV7-9 with TRBJ1-2; tentative D call: TRBD1 (6 bases). The length of the CDR3 is 17 residues. Germline V CDR1 and CDR2: SEHNR, FQNEAQ (reference sequence). The V end was cut by 0 bases, the J end by 8 bases, with 22 bases between. This chain's CDR3 is CASSLASLHRAQRGYTF. CDR3 DNA: TGTGCCAGCAGCTTAGCGTCCCTTCACAGGGCCCAGAGGGGCTACACCTTC.

This clone was seen a single time. V is TRBV27 and J is TRBJ2-5; 13 nucleotides align to TRBD2. The end of the DNA aligns better with TRBJ2-7, so the J call may be wrong. CDR3 length equals 15 residues. Germline values: CDR1 MNHEY, CDR2 SMNVEV (reference sequence). CDR3 sequence: CASRPRLAGGYEQYF. In DNA, the CDR3 is TGTGCCAGCAGACCCCGACTAGCGGGGGGATACGAGCAGTACTTC.

J is TRBJ1-2 and V is TRBV7-9; 8 nucleotides agree with TRBD1. V shed 5 bases, J shed 5 bases, and the junction held 13 bases outside the gene matches. Germline-derived CDR1 and CDR2 are SEHNR and FQNEAQ (reference sequence). There are 16 residues in the CDR3. The CDR3 loop is CASSQEGGTGPYGYTF. Written as DNA, the CDR3 is TGTGCCAGCAGCCAAGAGGGAGGGACAGGACCTTATGGCTACACCTTC.

This clone has a handful of counts. This sequence joins TRBV7-8 and TRBJ2-7, with TRBD2 matching 9 bases. CDR1 is SGHVS, CDR2 FQNEAQ, per germline. The CDR3 has 15 amino acids. The V gene end was trimmed by 5 bases and the J gene end by 2 bases; junction bases not matched to a gene: 7. The CDR3 sequence: CASSKIAGVTYEQYF. The CDR3 DNA reads as TGTGCCAGCAGCAAAATAGCGGGAGTGACCTACGAGCAGTACTTC.

The chain employs TRBV5-1 and TRBJ1-1; a weak D match, TRBD1 (6 bases). CDR1 is SGHRS, CDR2 YFSETQ, per germline. Trimming removed 4 bases from V and 0 bases from J, with 16 bases in between. The CDR3 contains 16 residues. The chain's CDR3 is CASSADRRYMNTEAFF. Written as DNA, the CDR3 is TGCGCCAGCAGCGCGGACAGAAGATACATGAACACTGAAGCTTTCTTT.

The V and J genes are TRBV28 and TRBJ1-5; D might be TRBD1 (6 bases). CDR3 length equals 13 residues. Trimming cost V 10 bases and J 4 bases, with 14 bases left between them. The germline gives CDR1 MDHEN, CDR2 SYDVKM. Written as DNA, the CDR3 is TGTGCCACCATTACAGGGTTAAATCAGCCCCAGCATTTT. It specifies CATITGLNQPQHF.